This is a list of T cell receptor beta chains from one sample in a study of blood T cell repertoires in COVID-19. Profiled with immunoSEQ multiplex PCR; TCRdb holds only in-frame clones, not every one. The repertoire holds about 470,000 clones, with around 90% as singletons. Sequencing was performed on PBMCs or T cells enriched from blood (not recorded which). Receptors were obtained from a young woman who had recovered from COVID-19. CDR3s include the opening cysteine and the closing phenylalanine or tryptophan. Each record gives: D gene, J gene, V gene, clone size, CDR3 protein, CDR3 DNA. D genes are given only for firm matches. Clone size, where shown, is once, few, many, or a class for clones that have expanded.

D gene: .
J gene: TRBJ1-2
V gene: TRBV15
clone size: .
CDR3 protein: CATSRDNHGYTF
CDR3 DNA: TGTGCCACCAGCAGAGATAATCATGGCTACACCTTC

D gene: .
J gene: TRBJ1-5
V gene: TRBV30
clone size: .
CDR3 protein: CAWSPGLGGPQHF
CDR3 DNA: TGTGCCTGGAGTCCCGGGCTCGGGGGGCCCCAGCATTTT

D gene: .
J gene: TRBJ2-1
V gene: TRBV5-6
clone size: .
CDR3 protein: CASSLFPDDAGYNEQFF
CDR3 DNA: TGTGCCAGCAGCTTGTTCCCTGATGATGCCGGTTACAATGAGCAGTTCTTC

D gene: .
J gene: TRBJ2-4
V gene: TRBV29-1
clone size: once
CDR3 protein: CSVVGQAKNIQYF
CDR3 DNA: TGCAGCGTTGTGGGGCAAGCCAAAAACATTCAGTACTTC

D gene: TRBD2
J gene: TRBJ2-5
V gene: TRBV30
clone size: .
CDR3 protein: CAWSPRLAGTSRETQYF
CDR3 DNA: TGTGCCTGGAGTCCTAGACTAGCGGGTACGTCTCGGGAGACCCAGTACTTC

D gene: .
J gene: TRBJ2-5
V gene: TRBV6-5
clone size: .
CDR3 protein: CASSRGGEETQYF
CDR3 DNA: TGTGCCAGCAGTAGGGGGGGGGAAGAGACCCAGTACTTC

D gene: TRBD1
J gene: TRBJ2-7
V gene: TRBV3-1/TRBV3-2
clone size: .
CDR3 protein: CASSQVGQGDEQYF
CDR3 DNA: TGTGCCAGCAGCCAAGTGGGACAGGGGGACGAGCAGTACTTC

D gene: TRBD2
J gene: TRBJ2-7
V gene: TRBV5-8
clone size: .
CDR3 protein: CASSLGEGIALAGQNEQYF
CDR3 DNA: TGTGCCAGCAGCTTGGGAGAGGGGATAGCCCTAGCGGGGCAAAACGAGCAGTACTTC

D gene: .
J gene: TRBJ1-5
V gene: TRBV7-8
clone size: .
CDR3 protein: CASSFGRTYQPQHF
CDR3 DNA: TGTGCCAGCAGCTTCGGACGGACTTATCAGCCCCAGCATTTT

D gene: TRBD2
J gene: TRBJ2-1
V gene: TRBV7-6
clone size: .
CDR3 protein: CASSLAASGGATNEQFF
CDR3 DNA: TGTGCCAGCAGCTTAGCGGCCAGCGGGGGGGCAACAAATGAGCAGTTCTTC

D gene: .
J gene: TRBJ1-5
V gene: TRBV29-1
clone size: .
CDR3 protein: CSVVNGGDQPQHF
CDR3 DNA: TGCAGCGTTGTCAACGGGGGGGATCAGCCCCAGCATTTT